Given below is one TCR beta chain in context. The target antigen is unknown. A read error may be the cause here, since a much bigger clone is one base away. This sample was taken from a study of CD8 T cells in ankylosing spondylitis. In making TCR beta libraries, quantitative 5'-RACE with molecular barcodes was used. TCRdb re-derived calls from the 5' RACE reads in MiXCR, one entry per CDR3 protein. The sample shows under 850,000 distinct CDR3 sequences, around a fifth of them seen only once. Whole-study results and caveats: Prior work had noted some motif variants in reactive arthritis blood and synovial fluid. One TCR beta motif, made up of eight or nine highly homologous variants, appeared characteristic of ankylosing spondylitis blood. Disease-associated clonotypes exhibited CD8+ identity and were relatively infrequent in peripheral blood. Enrichment of disease-linked clones was reportedly significant in matched ankylosing spondylitis synovial fluid.

This clonotype was obtained from a male donor with ankylosing spondylitis. Sequencing used blood, either unsorted or a sorted T cell fraction (not recorded which).

CDR3 DNA: TGCAGTGCTAGTGCCGGGACTAGCGGGAGAAGACGGGAGCTGTTTTTT. The encoded protein is CSASAGTSGRRRELFF. The chain joins TRBV20-1 to TRBJ2-2; 14 bases are a match to TRBD2. The germline V gene has CDR1 DFQATT and CDR2 SNEGSKA (reference sequence). This CDR3 contains 16 residues. Losses at the gene ends were 3 bases for V and 9 bases for J; bases not matched to a gene: 9.